The clone carrying this TCR beta chain was seen just once. Its antigen remains unknown. Thawed PBMCs were FACS-sorted into unstimulated CD4+CD25+CD127- regulatory T cells, CD4+CD25- non-regulatory cells, CD4 and CD8 cells. The sample is drawn from a study of Tregs in tolerant kidney transplant recipients. General study results and limits: Validation in larger populations is needed because few patients were studied. This study did not directly address biological reproducibility. Changing PCR primers prevented nucleotide comparison between some patients' samples.

CDR1 and CDR2 from the germline V gene are SGHNT and YYREEE (reference sequence). The J segment lost 3 bases and the V segment lost 1 base, leaving 2 bases of the junction unmatched. This CDR3 is built from 16 residues. Produced via immunoSEQ multiplex PCR; TCRdb's table is partial and in-frame only. This table holds around 63,000 clones, 80% to 90% found once. Material: Tregs from blood, obtained before the transplant. The chain is built from TRBV5-4 and TRBJ2-1; the match to TRBD2 covers 12 bases. This sequence was found in a human donor who received a combined kidney and bone marrow transplant. CDR3 loop: CASSLKLAGGYNEQFF. CDR3 coding DNA: TGTGCCAGCAGCTTGAAACTAGCGGGAGGCTACAATGAGCAGTTCTTC.